One sample yielded the 8 T cell receptor beta chains listed below, sequenced in a study of blood T cell repertoires in COVID-19. Clones were sequenced by immunoSEQ multiplex PCR, and TCRdb holds only the in-frame ones, with some missing. This table has over 200,000 clones, roughly 87% appearing once. The sequenced sample consisted of peripheral blood. The receptor set was obtained from a man aged 35 to 55 with active or convalescent COVID-19.

V gene TRBV30 combines with J gene TRBJ1-5; 10 bases fit TRBD1. From germline, CDR1 is GTSNPN and CDR2 SVGIG (reference sequence). With 2 bases clipped from V and 6 bases from J, the junction kept 7 bases outside the gene matches. The CDR3 is 15 residues long. The DNA for the CDR3 is TGTGCCTGGAGTCCCGACAGGGGGCTTGGTCAGCCCCAGCATTTT. Translation gives CAWSPDRGLGQPQHF.

The gene calls are TRBV6-5 and TRBJ1-4; 8 bases line up with TRBD1. With 0 bases clipped from V and 8 bases from J, the junction kept 5 bases outside the gene matches. The CDR3 totals 15 residues. The germline V gene encodes CDR1 MNHEY and CDR2 SVGAGI. For the CDR3, the DNA is TGTGCCAGCAGTTACTCGTCGACAGGGGTAGAAAAACTGTTTTTT. Protein: CASSYSSTGVEKLFF.

This chain connects TRBV28 to TRBJ2-5, with D uncertain. Germline CDR1 is MDHEN and CDR2 is SYDVKM. V dropped 2 bases and J dropped 0 bases, with 10 bases sitting between them. The CDR3 loop spans 15 amino acids. Written as DNA, the CDR3 is TGTGCCAGCAGTTTACAAGCGTCGTACCAAGAGACCCAGTACTTC. Translated, it gives CASSLQASYQETQYF.

The sample holds one count of this clone. The chain carries TRBV9 and TRBJ2-3; 8 nucleotides agree with TRBD2. This CDR3 region has 15 residues. Germline CDR1 is SGDLS and CDR2 is YYNGEE. The junction had 6 bases not matched to a gene; V was cut back by 2 bases and J by 4 bases. This CDR3 reads CASSVSAGVPDTQYF. The CDR3 coding sequence is TGTGCCAGCAGCGTGTCAGCGGGAGTACCAGATACGCAGTATTTT.

The rearrangement links TRBV28 to TRBJ2-5; TRBD1 matches 8 bases. Germline CDR1 reads MDHEN; CDR2 reads SYDVKM. J lost 5 bases, V lost 3 bases, and 23 bases had no gene match. This CDR3 has 20 amino acids. For the CDR3, the DNA is TGTGCCAGCAGTTTTTCGTCTTTTCCGCGGACAGGGACCTCCGGGGAGACCCAGTACTTC. Translation: CASSFSSFPRTGTSGETQYF. Variable domain in full (rest from reference TRBV28 and TRBJ2-5): DVKVTQSSRYLVKRTGEKVFLECVQDMDHENMFWYRQDPGLGLRLIYFSYDVKMKEKGDIPEGYSVSREKKERFSLILESASTNQTSMYLCASSFSSFPRTGTSGETQYFGPGTRLLVL.

This clone was detected only once. The chain links TRBV19 to TRBJ2-4; D is perhaps TRBD2 (6 bases). Trimming took off 4 bases at V and 7 bases at J, with 14 bases between the two ends. The CDR3 consists of 14 residues. CDR1 and CDR2 (germline): LNHDA, SQIVND (reference sequence). The CDR3 coding sequence is TGTGCCAGTAGTACTTCTCACCGGGGGAACATTCAGTACTTC. It yields the protein CASSTSHRGNIQYF.

The chain carries TRBV6-6 and TRBJ1-4, with D possibly matching TRBD1 (5 bases). The CDR3 covers 14 residues. Trimming left V 0 bases short and J 10 bases short, with 12 bases between. Germline lookup yields CDR1 MNHNY and CDR2 SVGAGI (reference sequence). CDR3 sequence: CASSYSGQERKLFF. CDR3 nucleotides: TGTGCCAGCAGTTACTCAGGACAAGAGAGAAAACTGTTTTTT.

The chain recombines TRBV21-1 with TRBJ2-7; TRBD1, the D gene given by the table, was not confirmed from the DNA. TRBV21-1 is tagged as a pseudogene. The CDR3 spans 13 residues. This chain's CDR3 is CATRDRVHYEQYF. The CDR3 DNA reads TGTGCCACTAGGGACAGGGTCCATTACGAGCAGTACTTC.